The present TCR beta chain was sequenced within a study of T cell repertoires in cytomegalovirus infection. Findings and limits, study-wide: CMV-specific HLA-C-restricted TCR beta clonotypes dominated the ex vivo response.

TCRdb re-called the reads through MiXCR, storing one row per CDR3 protein. Of roughly 760,000 distinct CDR3 sequences listed, about 40% were seen once; the top ten hold about 2.8%. This clonotype was counted a few times. Its antigen remains unidentified. The CDR3 has 13 amino acids. Trimming cost V 4 bases and J 4 bases, with 8 bases left between them. Germline-derived CDR1 and CDR2 are LNHDA and SQIVND (reference sequence). The sample consisted of PBMCs. V is TRBV19 and J is TRBJ1-5; weak D call: TRBD1 (5 bases). The receptor was derived from a human donor in good health (CMV status not recorded). Some clones in this sample may be carry-over from other donors' samples. This CDR3 reads CASSKEGNQPQHF. The CDR3 DNA reads TGTGCCAGTAGTAAAGAGGGGAATCAGCCCCAGCATTTT.